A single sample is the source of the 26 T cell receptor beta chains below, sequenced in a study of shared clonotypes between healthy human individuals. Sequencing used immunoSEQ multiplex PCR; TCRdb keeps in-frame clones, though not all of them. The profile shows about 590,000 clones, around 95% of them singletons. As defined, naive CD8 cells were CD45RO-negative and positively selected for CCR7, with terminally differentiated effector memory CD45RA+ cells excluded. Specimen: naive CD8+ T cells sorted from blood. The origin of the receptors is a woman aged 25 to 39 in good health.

CDR3 bases: TGCGCCAGCAGCTTGAACCCGGACCGCAGATACACAGATACGCAGTATTTT. Translation: CASSLNPDRRYTDTQYF. The chain has TRBV5-1 and TRBJ2-3; D ambiguous. In germline, CDR1 is SGHRS, CDR2 YFSETQ. This CDR3 has 17 residues. V was cut by 1 base and J by 2 bases, with 17 bases left in between.

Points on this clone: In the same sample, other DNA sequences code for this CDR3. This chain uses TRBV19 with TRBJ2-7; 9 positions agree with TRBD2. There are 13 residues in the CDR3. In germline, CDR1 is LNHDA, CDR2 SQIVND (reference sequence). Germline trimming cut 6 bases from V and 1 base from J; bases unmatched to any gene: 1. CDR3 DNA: TGTGCCAGTAGGACTAGCGGATCCTACGAGCAGTACTTC. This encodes CASRTSGSYEQYF.

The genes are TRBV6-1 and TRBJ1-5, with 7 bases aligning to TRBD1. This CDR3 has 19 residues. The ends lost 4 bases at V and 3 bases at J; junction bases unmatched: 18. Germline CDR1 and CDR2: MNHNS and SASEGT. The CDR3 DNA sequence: TGTGCCAGCAGTGCGGTCCGGGGGGACAGACTATTTTTCAATCAGCCCCAGCATTTT. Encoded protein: CASSAVRGDRLFFNQPQHF.

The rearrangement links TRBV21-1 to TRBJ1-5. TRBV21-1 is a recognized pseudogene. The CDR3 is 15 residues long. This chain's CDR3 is CASSRGDRQYQPQHF. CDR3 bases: TGTGCCAGCAGCCGGGGGGACAGACAATATCAGCCCCAGCATTTT.

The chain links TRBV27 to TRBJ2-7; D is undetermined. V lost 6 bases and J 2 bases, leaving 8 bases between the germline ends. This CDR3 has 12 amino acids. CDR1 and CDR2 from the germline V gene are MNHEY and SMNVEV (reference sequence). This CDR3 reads CASRGSTYEQYF. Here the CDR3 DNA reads TGTGCCAGCAGGGGCAGTACCTACGAGCAGTACTTC.

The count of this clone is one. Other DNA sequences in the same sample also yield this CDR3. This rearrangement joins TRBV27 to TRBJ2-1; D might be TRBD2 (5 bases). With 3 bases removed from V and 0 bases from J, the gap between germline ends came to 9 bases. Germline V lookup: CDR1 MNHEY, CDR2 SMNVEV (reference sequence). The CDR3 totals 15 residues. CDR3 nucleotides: TGTGCCAGCAGTTTGAGGGAGAGCTCCTACAATGAGCAGTTCTTC. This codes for CASSLRESSYNEQFF.

The chain's CDR3 is CASSRTGDDGYTF. The CDR3 nucleotides are TGTGCCAGCAGCCGGACAGGGGATGACGGCTACACCTTC. The rearrangement joins TRBV7-8 to TRBJ1-2, with 9 bases fitting TRBD1. The CDR3 extends over 13 amino acids. CDR1 is SGHVS and CDR2 is FQNEAQ in the germline V gene. After removal of 5 bases from V and 8 bases from J, the junction contained 6 bases not matched to a gene. Looking up the rest from reference TRBV7-8 and TRBJ1-2 gives the full variable domain: GAGVSQSPRYKVAKRGQDVALRCDPISGHVSLFWYQQALGQGPEFLTYFQNEAQLDKSGLPSDRFFAERPEGSVSTLKIQRTQQEDSAVYLCASSRTGDDGYTFGSGTRLTVV.

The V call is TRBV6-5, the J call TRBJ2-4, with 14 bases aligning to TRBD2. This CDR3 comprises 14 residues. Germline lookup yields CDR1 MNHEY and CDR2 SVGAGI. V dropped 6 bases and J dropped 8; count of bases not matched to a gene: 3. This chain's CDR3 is CASRGTSGSHIQYF. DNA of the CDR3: TGTGCCAGCAGAGGGACTAGCGGGAGTCACATTCAGTACTTC.

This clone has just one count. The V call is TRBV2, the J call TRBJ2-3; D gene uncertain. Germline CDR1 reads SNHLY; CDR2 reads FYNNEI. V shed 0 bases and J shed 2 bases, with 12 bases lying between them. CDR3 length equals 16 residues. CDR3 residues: CASSEAGTWNTDTQYF. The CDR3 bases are TGTGCCAGCAGTGAAGCTGGCACGTGGAACACAGATACGCAGTATTTT.

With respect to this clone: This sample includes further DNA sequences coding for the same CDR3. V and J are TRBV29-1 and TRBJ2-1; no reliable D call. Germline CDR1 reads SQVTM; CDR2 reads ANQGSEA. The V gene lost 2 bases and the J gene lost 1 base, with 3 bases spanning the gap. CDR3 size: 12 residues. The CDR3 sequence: CSVERSYNEQFF. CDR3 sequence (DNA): TGCAGCGTTGAACGGTCCTACAATGAGCAGTTCTTC.

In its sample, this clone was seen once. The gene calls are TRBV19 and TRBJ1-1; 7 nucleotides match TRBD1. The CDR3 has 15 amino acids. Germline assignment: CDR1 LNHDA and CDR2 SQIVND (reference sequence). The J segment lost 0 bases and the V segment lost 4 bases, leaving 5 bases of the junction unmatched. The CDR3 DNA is TGTGCCAGTAGTACGCGGGACAGATTGAACACTGAAGCTTTCTTT. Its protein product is CASSTRDRLNTEAFF.

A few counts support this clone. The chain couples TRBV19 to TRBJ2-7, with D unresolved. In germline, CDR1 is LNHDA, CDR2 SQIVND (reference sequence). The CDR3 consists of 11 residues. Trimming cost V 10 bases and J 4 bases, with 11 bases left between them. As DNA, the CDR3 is TGTGCCACTAAAGAAGATTACGAGCAGTACTTC. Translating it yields CATKEDYEQYF.

CDR3 sequence (DNA): TGTGCCAGCAGCTTAGTTCAGAACCGGAGGGAGCTGTTTTTT. It codes for CASSLVQNRRELFF. The rearrangement links TRBV7-9 to TRBJ2-2; D not resolved. CDR3 size: 14 residues. Trimming left V 1 base short and J 9 bases short, with 12 bases between. Germline V gives CDR1 SEHNR, CDR2 FQNEAQ (reference sequence). The entire variable domain, with the rest obtained from reference TRBV7-9 and TRBJ2-2, is as follows: DTGVSQNPRHKITKRGQNVTFRCDPISEHNRLYWYRQTLGQGPEFLTYFQNEAQLEKSRLLSDRFSAERPKGSFSTLEIQRTEQGDSAMYLCASSLVQNRRELFFGEGSRLTVL.

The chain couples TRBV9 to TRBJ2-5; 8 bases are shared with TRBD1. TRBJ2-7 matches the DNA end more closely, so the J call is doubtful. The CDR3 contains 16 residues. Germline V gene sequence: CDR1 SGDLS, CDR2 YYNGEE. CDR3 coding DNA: TGTGCCAGCAGCGTAGACACGGGACAGGCCTCCTACGAGCAGTACTTC. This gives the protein CASSVDTGQASYEQYF.

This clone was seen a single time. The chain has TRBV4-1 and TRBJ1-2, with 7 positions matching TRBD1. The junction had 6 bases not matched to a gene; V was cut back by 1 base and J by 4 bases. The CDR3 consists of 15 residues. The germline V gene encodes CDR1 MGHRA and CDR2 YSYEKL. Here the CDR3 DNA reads TGCGCCAGCAGCCAAGTGTCAGGGGGAATCTATGGCTACACCTTC. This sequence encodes CASSQVSGGIYGYTF.

CDR3: CAWSLIGQPSYGYTF. The CDR3, as DNA: TGTGCCTGGAGTCTGATAGGACAACCATCCTATGGCTACACCTTC. This rearrangement joins TRBV30 to TRBJ1-2, with a possible D match to TRBD1 (5 bases). V lost 2 bases, J lost 4 bases, and 17 bases lay in between. The germline V gene encodes CDR1 GTSNPN and CDR2 SVGIG (reference sequence). The CDR3 consists of 15 residues. The full variable domain, rest sourced from reference TRBV30 and TRBJ1-2, is SQTIHQWPATLVQPVGSPLSLECTVEGTSNPNLYWYRQAAGRGLQLLFYSVGIGQISSEVPQNLSASRPQDRQFILSSKKLLLSDSGFYLCAWSLIGQPSYGYTFGSGTRLTVV.

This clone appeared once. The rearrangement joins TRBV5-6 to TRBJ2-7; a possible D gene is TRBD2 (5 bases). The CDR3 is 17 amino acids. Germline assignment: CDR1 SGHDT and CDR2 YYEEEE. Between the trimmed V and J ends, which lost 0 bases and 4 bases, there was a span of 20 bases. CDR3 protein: CASSLAVRDLAQYEQYF. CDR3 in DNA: TGTGCCAGCAGCTTGGCCGTACGGGATCTAGCCCAGTACGAGCAGTACTTC.

Here the CDR3 reads CASSLFVGDNTIYF. In DNA form, the CDR3 reads TGTGCCAGCAGCTTATTCGTCGGCGATAACACCATATATTTT. V gene TRBV11-2 combines with J gene TRBJ1-3; D unresolved. Germline CDR1 and CDR2: SGHAT and FQNNGV. Trimming stripped 2 bases from V and 7 bases from J, with 12 bases between. The CDR3 has 14 residues.

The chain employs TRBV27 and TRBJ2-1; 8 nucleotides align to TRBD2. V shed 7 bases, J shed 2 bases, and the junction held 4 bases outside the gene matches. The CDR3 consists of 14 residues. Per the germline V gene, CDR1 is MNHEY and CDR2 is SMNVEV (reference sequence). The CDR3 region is CASTKAGAYNEQFF. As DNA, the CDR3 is TGTGCCAGCACAAAAGCGGGAGCCTACAATGAGCAGTTCTTC.

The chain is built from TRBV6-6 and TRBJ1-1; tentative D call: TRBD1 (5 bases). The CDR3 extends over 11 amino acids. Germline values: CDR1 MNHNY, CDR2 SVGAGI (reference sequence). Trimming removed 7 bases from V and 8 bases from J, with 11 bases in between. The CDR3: CASTGDSEAFF. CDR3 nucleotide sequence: TGTGCCAGCACAGGCGACAGCGAAGCTTTCTTT.

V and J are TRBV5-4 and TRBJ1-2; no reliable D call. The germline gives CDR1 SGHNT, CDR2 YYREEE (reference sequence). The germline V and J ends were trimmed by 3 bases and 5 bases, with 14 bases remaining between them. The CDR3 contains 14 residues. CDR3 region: CASSSTEGGYGYTF. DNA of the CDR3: TGTGCCAGCAGCTCGACGGAAGGCGGGTATGGCTACACCTTC. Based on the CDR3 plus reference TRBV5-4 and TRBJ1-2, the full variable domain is ETGVTQSPTHLIKTRGQQVTLRCSSQSGHNTVSWYQQALGQGPQFIFQYYREEENGRGNFPPRFSGLQFPNYSSELNVNALELDDSALYLCASSSTEGGYGYTFGSGTRLTVV.

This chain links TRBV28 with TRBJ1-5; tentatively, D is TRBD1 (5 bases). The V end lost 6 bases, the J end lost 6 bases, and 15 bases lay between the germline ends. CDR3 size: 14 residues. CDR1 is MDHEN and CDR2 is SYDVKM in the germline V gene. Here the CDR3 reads CASSLDQGGQPQHF. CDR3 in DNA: TGTGCCAGCAGCTTAGATCAGGGAGGTCAGCCCCAGCATTTT. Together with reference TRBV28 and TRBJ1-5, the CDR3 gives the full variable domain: DVKVTQSSRYLVKRTGEKVFLECVQDMDHENMFWYRQDPGLGLRLIYFSYDVKMKEKGDIPEGYSVSREKKERFSLILESASTNQTSMYLCASSLDQGGQPQHFGDGTRLSIL.

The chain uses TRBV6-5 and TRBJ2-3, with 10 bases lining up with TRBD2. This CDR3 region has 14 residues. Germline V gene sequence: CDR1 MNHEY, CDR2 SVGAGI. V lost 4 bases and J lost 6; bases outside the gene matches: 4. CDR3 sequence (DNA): TGTGCCAGCAGTTCCGGACTAGCGGCGGATACGCAGTATTTT. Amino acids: CASSSGLAADTQYF.

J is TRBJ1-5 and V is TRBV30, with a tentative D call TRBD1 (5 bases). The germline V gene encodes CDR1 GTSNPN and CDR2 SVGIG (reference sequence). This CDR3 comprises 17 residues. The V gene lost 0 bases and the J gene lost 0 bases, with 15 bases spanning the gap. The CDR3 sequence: CAWSVTSGIFSNQPQHF. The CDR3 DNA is TGTGCCTGGAGTGTAACCTCAGGGATTTTTAGCAATCAGCCCCAGCATTTT.

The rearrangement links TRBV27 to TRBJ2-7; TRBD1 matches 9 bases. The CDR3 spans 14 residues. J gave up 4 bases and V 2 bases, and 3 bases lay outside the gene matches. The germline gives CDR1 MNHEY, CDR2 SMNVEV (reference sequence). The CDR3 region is CASSLGQGYYEQYF. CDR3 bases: TGTGCCAGCAGTTTAGGACAGGGGTATTACGAGCAGTACTTC.

The CDR3 reads CASSLFTSGNTGELFF. In DNA, the CDR3 is TGTGCCAGCAGCTTATTTACTAGCGGGAACACCGGGGAGCTGTTTTTT. The chain employs TRBV7-9 and TRBJ2-2, with TRBD2 matching over 8 bases. Germline loops: CDR1 SEHNR, CDR2 FQNEAQ (reference sequence). The trim removed 2 bases at V and 1 base at J, leaving 3 bases unmatched. The CDR3 has 16 residues. Full variable domain (rest looked up from reference TRBV7-9 and TRBJ2-2): DTGVSQNPRHKITKRGQNVTFRCDPISEHNRLYWYRQTLGQGPEFLTYFQNEAQLEKSRLLSDRFSAERPKGSFSTLEIQRTEQGDSAMYLCASSLFTSGNTGELFFGEGSRLTVL.